This T cell receptor beta chain originates from a study of neoadjuvant anti-PD-1 for oral cavity cancer. Trimming took 2 bases from V and 4 from J, leaving 9 bases between them. The CDR3 contains 14 residues. Germline V CDR1 and CDR2: SGHVS, FQNEAQ. Method: immunoSEQ multiplex PCR; TCRdb's copy keeps in-frame clones and lacks some. The sample contains roughly 7,500 clones, 69% of which appear only once. Time point meaning: after neoadjuvant nivolumab, at surgical resection. The origin of this receptor is a person between 40 and 79 years old with oral cavity squamous cell carcinoma. The sample was PBMCs, taken after nivolumab (anti-PD-1) treatment. V and J are TRBV7-8 and TRBJ2-1; no firm D call. CDR3 coding DNA: TGTGCCAGCAGCTTACTTGGATCTTACAATGAGCAGTTCTTC. Its translation: CASSLLGSYNEQFF.